Listed below are T cell receptor beta chains from one sample, sequenced in a study of T-cell memory formation after mild COVID-19. Via MiXCR, TCRdb re-called the 5' RACE reads, giving one row per CDR3 protein. The table includes over 250,000 distinct CDR3 sequences, roughly 15% detected once. The material sequenced was PBMCs or a T cell subset sorted from them (not recorded which). The receptors were sampled from a man between 18 and 35 years old who had mild COVID-19 (a few samples of this study predate the infection). Cell type and time point are not known. CDR3s include the opening cysteine and the closing phenylalanine or tryptophan. Each record gives: J gene, D gene, V gene, clone size, CDR3 DNA, CDR3 protein. The D gene is left open where the match is weak. Only part of the rows carry a size: once, few, many, or a class if the clone is expanded.

>TRBJ2-1|.|TRBV5-1|.
TGCGCCAGCAGCCCGGGTTATGGTCAGGGTGATAATGAGCAGTTCTTC
CASSPGYGQGDNEQFF
>TRBJ2-2|TRBD1|TRBV29-1|.
TGCAGCGTCGAGACAGGGGCGAGGACCGGGGAGCTGTTTTTT
CSVETGARTGELFF
>TRBJ2-1|.|TRBV14|.
TGTGCCAGCAGCCAAGACCTGCTCGGGGGGCAGTTCTTC
CASSQDLLGGQFF
>TRBJ1-2|TRBD1|TRBV6-5|.
TGTGCCAGCAGTTACAGACAGGGATCTTTGGATGGCTACACCTTC
CASSYRQGSLDGYTF
>TRBJ2-4|.|TRBV5-6|.
TGTGCCAGCAGCTTTAGGCAGGGGAAAAACATTCAGTACTTC
CASSFRQGKNIQYF
>TRBJ1-1|.|TRBV9|.
TGTGCCAGCAGCGTCACGACGGGGAACACTGAAGCTTTCTTT
CASSVTTGNTEAFF
>TRBJ1-1|TRBD1|TRBV6-2/TRBV6-3|.
TGTGCCAGCAGTGTGGGACAGGCTGAAGCTTTCTTT
CASSVGQAEAFF
>TRBJ2-5|.|TRBV12-3/TRBV12-4|once
TGTGCCAGCACCCTGGGCTTGGAGACCCAGTACTTC
CASTLGLETQYF
>TRBJ2-3|.|TRBV6-5|.
TGTGCCAGCAGAGACAGCTACACAGATACGCAGTATTTT
CASRDSYTDTQYF
>TRBJ2-3|TRBD2|TRBV3-1|.
TGTGCCAGCAGCCACCCGGAGCGGGGGGCTATCTACACAGATACGCAGTATTTT
CASSHPERGAIYTDTQYF
>TRBJ2-2|TRBD1|TRBV5-1|.
TGCGCCAGCAGGAAGGGACAGGGGGTCGGCGGGGAGCTGTTTTTT
CASRKGQGVGGELFF
>TRBJ2-7|TRBD1|TRBV7-2|.
TGTGCCAGCAGCTCTGGGACAGGGTGGGAGCAGTACTTC
CASSSGTGWEQYF
>TRBJ2-2|.|TRBV5-5|many
TGTGCCAGCAGCAGATGGACGGGGGACACCGGGGAGCTGTTTTTT
CASSRWTGDTGELFF
>TRBJ1-2|TRBD1|TRBV20-1|.
TGCAGTGCGGGAGGGGCGACAGGGGGCGGTTGGGGCTACACCTTC
CSAGGATGGGWGYTF
>TRBJ2-5|TRBD2|TRBV7-9|.
TGTGCCAGCTGCCCTGGGGGGGGGCAAGAGACCCAGTACTTC
CASCPGGGQETQYF
>TRBJ1-3|.|TRBV20-1|.
TGCAGTGCTAGAAAGTCAGGTGACAGTGGAAACACCATATATTTT
CSARKSGDSGNTIYF
>TRBJ1-2|.|TRBV6-5|.
TGTGCCAGCAGTTACCGGGGGGCCAACTATGGCTACACCTTC
CASSYRGANYGYTF
>TRBJ1-1|.|TRBV5-1|.
TGCGCCAGCAGCGTTACAGCGGGCTGGGCTGAAGCTTTCTTT
CASSVTAGWAEAFF
>TRBJ1-2|.|TRBV12-3/TRBV12-4|.
TGTGCCATCGAGGCTCAGGGCCATGGCTACACCTTC
CAIEAQGHGYTF
>TRBJ2-7|.|TRBV10-3|.
TGTGCCATCAGTGAGTCAAAGGGCCAGGACGAGCAGTACTTC
CAISESKGQDEQYF
>TRBJ2-3|TRBD2|TRBV7-3|many
TGTGCCAGCAGCCCCCGGGGGGGCTCCAACACAGATACGCAGTATTTT
CASSPRGGSNTDTQYF
>TRBJ1-6|.|TRBV7-2|.
TGTGCCAGCAGCTTAGCGATCGGGCAGGGAAATTCACCCCTCCACTTT
CASSLAIGQGNSPLHF